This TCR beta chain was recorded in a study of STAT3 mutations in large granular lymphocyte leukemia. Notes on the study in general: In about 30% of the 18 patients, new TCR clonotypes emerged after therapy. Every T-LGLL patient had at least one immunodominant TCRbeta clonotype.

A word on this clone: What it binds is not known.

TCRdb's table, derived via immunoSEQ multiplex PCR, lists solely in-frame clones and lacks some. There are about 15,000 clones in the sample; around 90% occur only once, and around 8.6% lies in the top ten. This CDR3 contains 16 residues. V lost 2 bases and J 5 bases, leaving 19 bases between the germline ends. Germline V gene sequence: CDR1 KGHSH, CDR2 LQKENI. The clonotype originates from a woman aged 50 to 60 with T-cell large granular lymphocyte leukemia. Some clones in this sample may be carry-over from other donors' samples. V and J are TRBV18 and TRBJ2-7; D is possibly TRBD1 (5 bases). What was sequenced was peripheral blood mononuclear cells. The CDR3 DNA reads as TGTGCCAGCTCACCAAATCGCGGCCGGAAAGGGGACGAGCAGTACTTC. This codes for CASSPNRGRKGDEQYF.